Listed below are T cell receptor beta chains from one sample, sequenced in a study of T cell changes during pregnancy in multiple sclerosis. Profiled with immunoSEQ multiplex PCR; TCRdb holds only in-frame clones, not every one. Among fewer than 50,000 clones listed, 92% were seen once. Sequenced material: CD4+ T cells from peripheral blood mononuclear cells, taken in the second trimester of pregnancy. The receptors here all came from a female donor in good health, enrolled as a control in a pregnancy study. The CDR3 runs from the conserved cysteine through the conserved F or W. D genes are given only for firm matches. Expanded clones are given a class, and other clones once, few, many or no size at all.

CAISEEGSGGYTF,TGTGCCATCAGTGAAGAGGGAAGCGGGGGCTACACCTTC,.,TRBJ1-2,.,TRBV10-3
CASSPQDKAGYTF,TGTGCCAGCTCACCGCAGGATAAGGCTGGCTACACCTTC,.,TRBJ1-2,.,TRBV18
CASSPLTGTGYSYEQYF,TGTGCCAGCAGCCCACTAACCGGGACAGGGTACTCCTACGAGCAGTACTTC,TRBD1,TRBJ2-7,.,TRBV11-2
CASSQEGLAGGIWTNEQFF,TGCGCCAGCAGCCAAGAAGGTCTAGCGGGGGGGATTTGGACCAATGAGCAGTTCTTC,TRBD2,TRBJ2-1,.,TRBV4-3
CASSHGHVGENYGYTF,TGCGCCAGCAGCCACGGACACGTCGGAGAGAACTATGGCTACACCTTC,.,TRBJ1-2,.,TRBV5-1
CASSDDMTSGGETQYF,TGTGCCAGCAGTGATGATATGACTAGCGGGGGAGAGACCCAGTACTTC,TRBD2,TRBJ2-5,.,TRBV2
CAWRTLGNSPLHF,TGTGCCTGGAGGACCCTCGGGAATTCACCCCTCCACTTT,.,TRBJ1-6,.,TRBV30
CASSKDRAGNQPQHF,TGTGCCAGCAGCAAAGACAGGGCGGGAAATCAGCCCCAGCATTTT,TRBD1,TRBJ1-5,.,TRBV7-2
CASSIGQAYTEAFF,TGTGCCAGTAGTATCGGACAGGCGTACACTGAAGCTTTCTTT,TRBD1,TRBJ1-1,.,TRBV19
CASSFLSGEKLFF,TGTGCCAGCAGTTTCCTTAGTGGTGAAAAACTGTTTTTT,.,TRBJ1-4,.,TRBV14
CASSLPGQGQGYTF,TGTGCCAGCAGCCTTCCAGGACAGGGGCAAGGCTACACCTTC,TRBD1,TRBJ1-2,.,TRBV5-4
CASSIQGTGGQETQYF,TGTGCCAGTAGTATCCAGGGAACAGGGGGTCAAGAGACCCAGTACTTC,TRBD1,TRBJ2-5,.,TRBV19
CASGLGATGYRSSYNSPLHF,TGTGCTAGTGGTCTGGGGGCGACAGGGTATCGTAGCTCCTATAATTCACCCCTCCACTTT,TRBD1,TRBJ1-6,.,TRBV12-5
CATKAGENQETQYF,TGTGCCACCAAAGCGGGGGAAAATCAAGAGACCCAGTACTTC,TRBD2,TRBJ2-5,.,TRBV15
CASSVSPGYEQYF,TGCGCCAGCAGCGTTTCGCCGGGCTACGAGCAGTACTTC,.,TRBJ2-7,.,TRBV4-3
CASSRQGFNSPLHF,TGTGCCAGCAGCCGACAGGGTTTTAATTCACCCCTCCACTTT,TRBD1,TRBJ1-6,.,TRBV6-5
CAIMRTGTSGNTIYF,TGTGCCATCATGAGGACAGGGACCTCTGGAAACACCATATATTTT,TRBD1,TRBJ1-3,.,TRBV10-3
CASSLMSRGTNTGELFF,TGTGCCAGCAGCTTAATGTCCCGGGGTACCAACACCGGGGAGCTGTTTTTT,.,TRBJ2-2,.,TRBV7-8
CASSLLNTEAFF,TGTGCCAGCAGCCTCCTCAACACTGAAGCTTTCTTT,.,TRBJ1-1,.,TRBV7-2
CASSAGEGINQPQHF,TGTGCCAGCAGTGCAGGGGAGGGGATAAATCAGCCCCAGCATTTT,.,TRBJ1-5,once,TRBV6-5